One T cell receptor (beta chain) is described in this entry. As yet, its antigen is unknown. Sequencing was performed with immunoSEQ multiplex PCR; in TCRdb, only in-frame clones are kept and a portion is missing. The repertoire includes fewer than 650,000 clones, 75% to 85% of them detected once, and 10% to 15% sits in the top ten. The sample belongs to a study of shared clonotypes between healthy human individuals. Regarding the study as a whole: Only a few donors were included, so the genetic and exposure-history diversity represented was limited.

The germline gives CDR1 LGHNA, CDR2 YNFKEQ. This CDR3 region has 14 residues. V was shortened by 0 bases and J by 6 bases, with 12 bases between the two germline ends. This receptor was taken from a woman between 40 and 55 years old in good health. Some clones in this sample may be carry-over from other donors' samples. Sequencing used PBMCs. The rearrangement uses TRBV4-2 and TRBJ2-7, with D maybe TRBD1 (6 bases). Here the CDR3 reads CASSQEQMGAEQYF. The DNA of the CDR3 is TGTGCCAGCAGCCAAGAGCAGATGGGGGCCGAGCAGTACTTC.